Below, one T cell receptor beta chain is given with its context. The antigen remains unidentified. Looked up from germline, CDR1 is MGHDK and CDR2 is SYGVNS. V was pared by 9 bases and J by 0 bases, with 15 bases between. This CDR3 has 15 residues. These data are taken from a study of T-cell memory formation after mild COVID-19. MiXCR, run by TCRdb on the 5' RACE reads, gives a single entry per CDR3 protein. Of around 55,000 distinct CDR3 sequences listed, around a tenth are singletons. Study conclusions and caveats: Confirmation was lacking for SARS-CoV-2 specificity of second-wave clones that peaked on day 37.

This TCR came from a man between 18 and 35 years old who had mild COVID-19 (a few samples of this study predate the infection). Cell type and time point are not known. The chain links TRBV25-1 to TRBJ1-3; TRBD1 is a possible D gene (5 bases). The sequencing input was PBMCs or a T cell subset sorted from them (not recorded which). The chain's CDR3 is CARRRQPRSGNTIYF. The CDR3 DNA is TGTGCCAGAAGAAGACAGCCCCGCTCTGGAAACACCATATATTTT.